The 5 T cell receptor beta chains below all came from one sample that was sequenced in a study of blood T cell repertoires in COVID-19. Sequencing was performed with immunoSEQ multiplex PCR; in TCRdb, only in-frame clones are kept and a portion is missing. This sample yields a few hundred thousand clones, of which around 88% are seen a single time; 8.8% belongs to the top ten. Sequenced material: PBMCs or T cells enriched from blood (not recorded which). Receptor source: a man aged 40-49 years who had recovered from COVID-19.

This chain joins TRBV18 and TRBJ2-1; 8 nucleotides align to TRBD2. CDR3 length: 15 residues. V gave up 3 bases and J gave up 6 bases; unmatched junction bases: 7. CDR1 is KGHSH, CDR2 LQKENI, per germline. CDR3 sequence (DNA): TGTGCCAGCTCACCTCTCAGCGGGAGTGTCAATGAGCAGTTCTTC. Protein product: CASSPLSGSVNEQFF. The entire variable domain, with the rest obtained from reference TRBV18 and TRBJ2-1, is as follows: NAGVMQNPRHLVRRRGQEARLRCSPMKGHSHVYWYRQLPEEGLKFMVYLQKENIIDESGMPKERFSAEFPKEGPSILRIQQVVRGDSAAYFCASSPLSGSVNEQFFGPGTRLTVL.

The V call is TRBV4-1, the J call TRBJ1-5; D is unresolved. The CDR3 loop spans 16 amino acids. V shed 2 bases and J shed 6 bases, with 17 bases lying between them. Per germline, CDR1 MGHRA and CDR2 YSYEKL. The chain's CDR3 is CASSQTLGFQPQPQHF. In DNA form, the CDR3 reads TGCGCCAGCAGCCAAACCCTCGGGTTTCAACCTCAGCCCCAGCATTTT.

This chain joins TRBV19 and TRBJ2-7; TRBD1 is a possible D gene (6 bases). Trimming took off 3 bases at V and 2 bases at J, with 11 bases between the two ends. CDR3 length: 14 amino acids. Per the germline V gene, CDR1 is LNHDA and CDR2 is SQIVND (reference sequence). The CDR3 reads CASSMNGGAYEQYF. CDR3 sequence (DNA): TGTGCCAGTAGTATGAATGGGGGCGCCTACGAGCAGTACTTC.

The chain links TRBV7-3 to TRBJ2-1; 11 positions match TRBD2. J gave up 6 bases and V 4 bases, and 2 bases lay outside the gene matches. The CDR3 runs 14 residues. Germline values: CDR1 SGHTA, CDR2 FQGTGA. The CDR3 DNA reads as TGTGCCAGCAGCTCCGGGACTAGCGGCAATGAGCAGTTCTTC. Translated, it gives CASSSGTSGNEQFF.

The rearrangement joins TRBV3-1 (or the pseudogene TRBV3-2) to TRBJ1-1; D call uncertain. The CDR3 is made up of 13 amino acids. V was shortened by 2 bases and J by 8 bases, with 12 bases between the two germline ends. Looked up from germline, CDR1 is LGHDT and CDR2 is YNNKEL (reference sequence). This CDR3 is CASSQPGGREAFF. CDR3 nucleotide sequence: TGTGCCAGCAGCCAACCAGGTGGAAGAGAAGCTTTCTTT.